This TCR beta chain is from a study of T cell repertoires in cytomegalovirus infection. Overall study context: Carrying CMV and the relevant HLA type showed in public TCR beta signatures. Study outcomes and limitations: Carriers of CMV plus the relevant HLA were identified by cumulative public TCR beta family frequency. CMV-specific HLA-C-restricted TCR beta clonotypes dominated the ex vivo response.

Each CDR3 protein gets one entry after TCRdb re-called the reads with MiXCR. Here the sample spans 50,000 to 65,000 distinct CDR3 sequences, around a fifth being singletons. Notes on this clonotype: Its antigen remains unknown.

The CDR3 loop spans 13 amino acids. CDR1 SEHNR and CDR2 FQNEAQ come from the germline V gene (reference sequence). V lost 1 base to trimming and J lost 7 bases; unmatched junction nucleotides: 3. The chain combines TRBV7-9 with TRBJ1-2; TRBD1 aligns across 7 bases. The source of this sequence is a human donor in good health (CMV status not recorded). Some clones in this sample may be carry-over from other donors' samples. This specimen consisted of CD8+ T cells from cultured PBMCs, obtained from culture after CMV antigen stimulation. CDR3 amino acids: CASSLGGGGGYTF. DNA for the CDR3: TGTGCCAGCAGCTTAGGAGGGGGCGGTGGCTACACCTTC.